The subject of this entry is one T cell receptor (beta chain). Its antigen is unknown. Germline V gene data show CDR1 as SGHNT and CDR2 as YYREEE (reference sequence). The CDR3 is made up of 16 amino acids. The junction had 10 bases not matched to a gene; V was cut back by 5 bases and J by 2 bases. This record comes from a study of cytomegalovirus exposure and HLA in healthy donors. PCR involved 60 Vbeta and 13 Jbeta primers. Clones were sequenced by immunoSEQ multiplex PCR, and TCRdb holds only the in-frame ones, with some missing. The sample consists of 150,000 to 170,000 clones, about 80% of them appearing once. The study's findings and limits: In vitro, three CMV-associated chains proved specific for CMV antigens. As was reported, the HLA-A and HLA-B alleles of most subjects were accurately predicted from TCR beta sequences. Later on, analysis showed that most CMV-associated TCR beta chains appeared to be HLA-restricted.

The chain has TRBV5-4 and TRBJ2-1; 7 bases match TRBD2. Material: PBMCs. The clonotype was recovered from a man aged 25-40 years in good health and CMV-seropositive. This CDR3 is CASSRMRETAYNEQFF. In DNA form, the CDR3 reads TGTGCCAGCAGTCGGATGCGGGAGACGGCCTACAATGAGCAGTTCTTC.